This T cell receptor (beta chain) was retrieved from a study of blood T cell repertoires in COVID-19. Turning to the study itself: From T cells, B-cell-depleted T cells, or PBMCs came the material, which was cDNA or gDNA.

Assay: immunoSEQ multiplex PCR; the TCRdb copy retains only in-frame clones and omits some. The sample includes roughly 290,000 clones, under 85% of them seen just once. CDR1 is SQVTM and CDR2 is ANQGSEA in the germline V gene. The CDR3 is 13 amino acids. Trimming at V came to 8 bases and at J to 2 bases, leaving 6 bases not matched to a gene. Sequencing was carried out using peripheral blood. The gene calls are TRBV29-1 and TRBJ2-7; 10 bases line up with TRBD1. The origin of this receptor is a human donor with COVID-19, enrolled during active disease. The donor label of this sample is uncertain. The CDR3 DNA reads TGCAGCACGGGACAGGGGACTCCCTACGAGCAGTACTTC. Amino acids: CSTGQGTPYEQYF.